The clone carrying this T cell receptor (beta chain) showed up many times. Its antigen is currently unknown. With 3 bases removed from V and 6 bases from J, the gap between germline ends came to 14 bases. Germline V gene data show CDR1 as MDHEN and CDR2 as SYDVKM. The CDR3 totals 14 residues. Incorporated into the TCR beta cDNA libraries were unique molecular identifiers, which served to reduce PCR and sequencing biases. TCRdb reprocessed the PCR reads with MiXCR, giving one entry per CDR3 protein. The sample consists of a few hundred thousand distinct CDR3 sequences, roughly a third of them appearing once. The source of the sample is a study of post-analysis software for immune sequencing data. Overall study findings and caveats: Compared with controls, patients had more of about 5 TRBV segments, including TRBV5-6, TRBV5-1 and TRBV20-1.

The chain is built from TRBV28 and TRBJ2-5, with D possibly matching TRBD2 (5 bases). Sequencing was done on a sample of blood. The TCR comes from a girl between 10 and 17 years old with multiple sclerosis. The CDR3 nucleotides read TGTGCCAGCAGTTTTACACGGGGAAGGAAGACCCAGTACTTC. Translated, it gives CASSFTRGRKTQYF.